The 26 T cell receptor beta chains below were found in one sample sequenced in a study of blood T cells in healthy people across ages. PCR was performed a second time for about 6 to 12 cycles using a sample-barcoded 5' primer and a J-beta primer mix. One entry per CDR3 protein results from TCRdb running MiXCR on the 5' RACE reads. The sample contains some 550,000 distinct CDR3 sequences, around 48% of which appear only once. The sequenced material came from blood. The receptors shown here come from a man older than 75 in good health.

The CDR3, as DNA: TGCGCCAGCATTAGGGACACTGGGGCCAACGTCCTGACTTTC. It yields the protein CASIRDTGANVLTF. This chain uses TRBV5-1 with TRBJ2-6; possibly TRBD1 for D (6 bases). The V gene lost 6 bases and the J gene lost 2 bases, with 9 bases spanning the gap. This CDR3 spans 14 amino acids. CDR1 and CDR2 from the germline V gene are SGHRS and YFSETQ.

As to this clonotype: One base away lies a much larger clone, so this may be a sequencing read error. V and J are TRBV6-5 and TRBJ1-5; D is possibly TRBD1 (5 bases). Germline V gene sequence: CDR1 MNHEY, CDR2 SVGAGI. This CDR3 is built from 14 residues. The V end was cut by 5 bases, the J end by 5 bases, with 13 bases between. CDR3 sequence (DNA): TGTGCCAGCAGTGAGGCCTGGGGCGATCAGCCCCAGCATTTT. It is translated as CASSEAWGDQPQHF.

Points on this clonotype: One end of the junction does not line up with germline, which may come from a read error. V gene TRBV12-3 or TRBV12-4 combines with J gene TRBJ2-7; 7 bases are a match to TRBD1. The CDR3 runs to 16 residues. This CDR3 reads CTSSFGSRGSSYEQYF. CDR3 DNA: TGTACCAGCAGTTTTGGATCCAGGGGGTCCTCCTACGAGCAGTACTTC.

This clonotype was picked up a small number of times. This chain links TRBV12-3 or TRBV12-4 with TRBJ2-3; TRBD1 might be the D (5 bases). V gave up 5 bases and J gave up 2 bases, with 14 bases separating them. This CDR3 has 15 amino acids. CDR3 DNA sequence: TGTGCCAGCAGTGGCCACAGGAGTTTCACAGATACGCAGTATTTT. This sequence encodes CASSGHRSFTDTQYF.

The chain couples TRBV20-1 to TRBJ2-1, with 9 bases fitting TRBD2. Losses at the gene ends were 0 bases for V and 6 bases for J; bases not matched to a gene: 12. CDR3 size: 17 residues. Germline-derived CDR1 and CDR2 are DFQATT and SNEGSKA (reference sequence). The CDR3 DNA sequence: TGCAGTGCTAGAGATGGTACTCGCGCGGGGGGGTCCAATGAGCAGTTCTTC. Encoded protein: CSARDGTRAGGSNEQFF.

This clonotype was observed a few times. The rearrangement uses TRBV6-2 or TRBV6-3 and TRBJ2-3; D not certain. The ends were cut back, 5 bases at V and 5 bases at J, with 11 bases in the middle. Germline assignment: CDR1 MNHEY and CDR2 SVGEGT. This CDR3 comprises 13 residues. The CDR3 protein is CASSTNVGDTQYF. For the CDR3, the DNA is TGTGCCAGCAGTACCAATGTGGGAGATACGCAGTATTTT.

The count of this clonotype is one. CDR3 coding DNA: TGTGCCACCAGTGACCTGGGGGGGACTGAAGCTTTCTTT. The encoded protein is CATSDLGGTEAFF. The rearrangement joins TRBV24-1 to TRBJ1-1; tentative D call: TRBD1 (5 bases). The CDR3 covers 13 residues. Trimming shortened V by 4 bases and J by 5 bases, and 10 bases separated the two germline ends. Germline CDR1 reads KGHDR; CDR2 reads SFDVKD.

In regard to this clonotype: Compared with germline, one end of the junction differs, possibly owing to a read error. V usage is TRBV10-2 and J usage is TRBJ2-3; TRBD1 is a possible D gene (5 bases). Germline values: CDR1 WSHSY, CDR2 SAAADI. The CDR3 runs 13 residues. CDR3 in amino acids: CASSETGNYEQYF. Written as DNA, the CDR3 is TGCGCCAGCAGTGAGACAGGAAACTACGAGCAGTACTTT.

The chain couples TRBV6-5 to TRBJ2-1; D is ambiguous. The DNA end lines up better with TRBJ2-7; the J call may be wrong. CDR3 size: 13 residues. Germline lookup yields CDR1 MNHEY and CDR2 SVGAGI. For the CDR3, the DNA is TGTGCCAGCAGTTCTACGAACGTGGACGAGCAGTACTTC. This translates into CASSSTNVDEQYF.

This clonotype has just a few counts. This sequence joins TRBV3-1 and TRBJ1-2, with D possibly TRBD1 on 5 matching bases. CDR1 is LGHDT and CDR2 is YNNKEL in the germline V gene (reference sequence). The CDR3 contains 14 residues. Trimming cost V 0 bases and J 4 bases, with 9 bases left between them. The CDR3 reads CASSQDGGIYGYTF. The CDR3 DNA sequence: TGTGCCAGCAGCCAAGACGGGGGGATCTATGGCTACACCTTC.

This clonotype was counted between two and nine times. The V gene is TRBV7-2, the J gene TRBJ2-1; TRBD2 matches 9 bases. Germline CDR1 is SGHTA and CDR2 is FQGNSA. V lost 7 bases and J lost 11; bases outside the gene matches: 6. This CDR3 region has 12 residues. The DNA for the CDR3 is TGTGCCAGCACCCCGACTAGCGGCAAGCAGTTCTTC. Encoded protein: CASTPTSGKQFF.

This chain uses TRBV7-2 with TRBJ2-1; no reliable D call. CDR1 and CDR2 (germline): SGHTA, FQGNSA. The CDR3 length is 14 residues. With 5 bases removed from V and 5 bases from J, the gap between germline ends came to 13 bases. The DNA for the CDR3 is TGTGCCAGCAGCCCTCAGCACACCGACAATGAGCAGTTCTTC. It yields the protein CASSPQHTDNEQFF.

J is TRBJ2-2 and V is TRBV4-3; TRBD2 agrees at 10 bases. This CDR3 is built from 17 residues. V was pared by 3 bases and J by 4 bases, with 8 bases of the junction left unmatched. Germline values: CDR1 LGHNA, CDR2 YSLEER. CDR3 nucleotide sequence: TGCGCCAGCAGCCACTCCCCTAGCGGGAGCGCCACCGGGGAGCTGTTTTTT. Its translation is CASSHSPSGSATGELFF.

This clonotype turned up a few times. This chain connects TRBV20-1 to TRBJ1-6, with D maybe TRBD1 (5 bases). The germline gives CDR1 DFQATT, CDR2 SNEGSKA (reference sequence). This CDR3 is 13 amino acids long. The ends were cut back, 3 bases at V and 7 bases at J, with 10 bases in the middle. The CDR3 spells CSARGDLNSPLHF. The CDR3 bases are TGCAGTGCTAGGGGGGACCTCAATTCACCCCTCCACTTT.

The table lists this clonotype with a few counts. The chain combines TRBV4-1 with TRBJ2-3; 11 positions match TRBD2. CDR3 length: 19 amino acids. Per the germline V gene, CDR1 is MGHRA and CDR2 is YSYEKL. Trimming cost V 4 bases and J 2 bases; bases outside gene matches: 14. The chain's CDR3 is CASSPVGRASGRLTDTQYF. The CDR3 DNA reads TGCGCCAGCAGCCCTGTCGGAAGGGCTAGCGGGAGGCTCACAGATACGCAGTATTTT.

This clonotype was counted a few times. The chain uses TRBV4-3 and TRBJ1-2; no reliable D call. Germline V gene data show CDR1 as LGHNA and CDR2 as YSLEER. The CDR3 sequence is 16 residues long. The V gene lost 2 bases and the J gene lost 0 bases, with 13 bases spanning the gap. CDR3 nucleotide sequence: TGCGCCAGCAGCCAATTCTCTGTAAATACTAACTATGGCTACACCTTC. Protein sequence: CASSQFSVNTNYGYTF.

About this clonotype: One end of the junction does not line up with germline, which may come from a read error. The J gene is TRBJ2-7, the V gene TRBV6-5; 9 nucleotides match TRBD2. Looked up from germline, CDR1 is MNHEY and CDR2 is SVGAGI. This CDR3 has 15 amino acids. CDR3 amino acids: CASSYNSGSSYEQYF. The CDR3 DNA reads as TGTGCCAGCAGTTACAATAGCGGGAGCTCCTATGAGCAGTACTTC.

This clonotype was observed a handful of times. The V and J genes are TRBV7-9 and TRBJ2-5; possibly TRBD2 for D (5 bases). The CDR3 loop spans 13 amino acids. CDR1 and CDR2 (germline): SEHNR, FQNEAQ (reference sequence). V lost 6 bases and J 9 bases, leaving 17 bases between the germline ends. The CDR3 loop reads CASRPNREGPQYF. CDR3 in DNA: TGTGCCAGCAGGCCGAACCGGGAAGGGCCCCAGTACTTC.

The CDR3 bases are TGCAGCGTTGCCCCCCGGGAATCAAGCAATGAGCAGTTCTTC. This gives the protein CSVAPRESSNEQFF. The genes are TRBV29-1 and TRBJ2-1; tentative D call: TRBD2 (5 bases). This CDR3 contains 14 residues. In germline, CDR1 is SQVTM, CDR2 ANQGSEA. Trimming removed 4 bases at V and 6 bases at J, with 16 bases between.

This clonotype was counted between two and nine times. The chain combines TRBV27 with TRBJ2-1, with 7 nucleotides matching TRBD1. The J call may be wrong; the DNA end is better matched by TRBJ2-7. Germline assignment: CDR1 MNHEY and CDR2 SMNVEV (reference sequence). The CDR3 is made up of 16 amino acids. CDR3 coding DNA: TGTGCCAGCAGCCCACAGGGACAGACCCCTTACAATGAGCAGTACTTC. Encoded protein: CASSPQGQTPYNEQYF.

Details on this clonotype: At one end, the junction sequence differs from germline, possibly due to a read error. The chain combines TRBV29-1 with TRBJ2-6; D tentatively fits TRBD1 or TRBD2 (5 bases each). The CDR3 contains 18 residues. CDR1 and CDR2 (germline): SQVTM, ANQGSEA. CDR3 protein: CSVVGVRSTVSGANALTF. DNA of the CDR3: TGCAGCGTTGTCGGGGTCAGGAGCACTGTCTCTGGGGCCAACGCCCTGACTTTC.

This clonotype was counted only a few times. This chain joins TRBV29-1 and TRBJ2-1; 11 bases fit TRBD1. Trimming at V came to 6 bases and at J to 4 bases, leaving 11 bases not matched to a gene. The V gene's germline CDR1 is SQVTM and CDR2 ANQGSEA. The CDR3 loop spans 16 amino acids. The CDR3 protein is CSVGRGQGVMYNEQFF. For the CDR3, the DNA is TGCAGCGTGGGGCGGGGACAGGGGGTTATGTACAATGAGCAGTTCTTC.

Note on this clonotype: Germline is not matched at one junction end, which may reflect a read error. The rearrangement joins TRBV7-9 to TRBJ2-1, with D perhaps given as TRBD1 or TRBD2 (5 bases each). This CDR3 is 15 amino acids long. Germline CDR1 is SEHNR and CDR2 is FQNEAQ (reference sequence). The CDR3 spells CASSPTGRSNNERFF. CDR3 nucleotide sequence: TGTGCCAGCAGCCCCACGGGACGGTCGAACAATGAGCGGTTCTTC. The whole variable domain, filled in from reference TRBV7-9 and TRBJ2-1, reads DTGVSQNPRHKITKRGQNVTFRCDPISEHNRLYWYRQTLGQGPEFLTYFQNEAQLEKSRLLSDRFSAERPKGSFSTLEIQRTEQGDSAMYLCASSPTGRSNNERFFGPGTRLTVL.

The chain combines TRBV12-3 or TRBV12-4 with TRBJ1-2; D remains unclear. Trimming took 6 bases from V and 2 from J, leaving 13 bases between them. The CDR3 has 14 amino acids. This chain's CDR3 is CASSPSAGNYGYTF. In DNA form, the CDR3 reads TGTGCCAGCAGCCCCTCCGCAGGCAACTATGGCTACACCTTC.

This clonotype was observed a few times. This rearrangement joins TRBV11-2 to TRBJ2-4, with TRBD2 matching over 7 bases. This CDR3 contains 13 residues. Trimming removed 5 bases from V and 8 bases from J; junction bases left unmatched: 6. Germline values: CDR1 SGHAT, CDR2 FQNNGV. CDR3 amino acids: CASSARLADIQYF. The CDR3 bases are TGTGCCAGCAGCGCCCGCCTAGCGGACATTCAGTACTTC.

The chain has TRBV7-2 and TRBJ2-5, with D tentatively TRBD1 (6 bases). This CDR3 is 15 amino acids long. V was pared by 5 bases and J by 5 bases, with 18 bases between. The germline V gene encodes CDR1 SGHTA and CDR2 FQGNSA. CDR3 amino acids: CASSPRTGYAETQYF. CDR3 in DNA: TGTGCCAGCAGCCCCAGAACAGGGTATGCGGAGACCCAGTACTTC.